This T cell receptor beta chain was recorded in a study of blood T cell repertoires in COVID-19. In the study overall: Collection of acute and convalescent COVID-19 samples took place in the United States, Italy and Spain. T cells, B-cell-depleted T cells, or PBMCs supplied cDNA or gDNA.

Original handling: Scientists estimated how many nucleated cells there were by amplifying reference gene primers. Libraries were prepared by immunoSEQ multiplex PCR; TCRdb keeps only in-frame clonotypes and omits some of them. V, J and clone size were drawn from that table, and D and trimming were deduced from the DNA. The sample lists about 410,000 clones; around 86% were seen once. CDR3 length: 15 residues. With V trimmed by 7 bases and J by 2 bases, 6 bases remained unmatched. Looked up from germline, CDR1 is LNHDA and CDR2 is SQIVND (reference sequence). This chain joins TRBV19 and TRBJ2-3; 10 bases are a match to TRBD1. Sequencing was performed on peripheral blood. This TCR was sampled from a woman aged 30 to 39 with active or convalescent COVID-19. This CDR3 is CASKPTGGLTDTQYF. Here the CDR3 DNA reads TGTGCCAGTAAACCGACAGGGGGCCTCACAGATACGCAGTATTTT.